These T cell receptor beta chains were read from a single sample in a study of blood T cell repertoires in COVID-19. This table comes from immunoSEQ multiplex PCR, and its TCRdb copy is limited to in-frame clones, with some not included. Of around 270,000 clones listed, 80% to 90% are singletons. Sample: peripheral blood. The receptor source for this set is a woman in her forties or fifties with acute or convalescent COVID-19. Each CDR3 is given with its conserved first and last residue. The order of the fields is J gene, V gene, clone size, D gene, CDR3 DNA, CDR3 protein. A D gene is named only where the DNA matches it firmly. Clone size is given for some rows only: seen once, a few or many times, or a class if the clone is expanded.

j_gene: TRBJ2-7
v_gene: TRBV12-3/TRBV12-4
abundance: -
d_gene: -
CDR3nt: TGTGCCAGCAGTTTACTGACACCCGAGCAGTACTTC
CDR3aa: CASSLLTPEQYF

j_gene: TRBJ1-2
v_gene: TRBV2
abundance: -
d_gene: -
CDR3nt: TGTGCCAGCAAAGTGGAACGGCAACTATTCGTGACCTTC
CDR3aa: CASKVERQLFVTF

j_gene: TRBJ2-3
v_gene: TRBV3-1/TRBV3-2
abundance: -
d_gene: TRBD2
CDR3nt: TGTGCCAGCAGCCCCTTGGGCGTAGCGGGAGTTGGGGAGGATACGCAGTATTTT
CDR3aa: CASSPLGVAGVGEDTQYF

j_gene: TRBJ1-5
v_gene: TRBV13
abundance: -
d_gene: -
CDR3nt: TGTGCCAGCAGCTTACCAGGGGGCAATCAGCCCCAGCATTTT
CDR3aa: CASSLPGGNQPQHF

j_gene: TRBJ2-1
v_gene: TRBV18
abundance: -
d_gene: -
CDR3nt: TGTGCCAGCTCACCAATAACCGGGGTCGCCCTAGGTGGGCAGTTCTTC
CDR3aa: CASSPITGVALGGQFF

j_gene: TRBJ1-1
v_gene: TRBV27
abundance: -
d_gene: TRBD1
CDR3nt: TGTGCCAGCAGGCCAGGACAGGCAAAGAACACTGAAGCTTTCTTT
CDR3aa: CASRPGQAKNTEAFF

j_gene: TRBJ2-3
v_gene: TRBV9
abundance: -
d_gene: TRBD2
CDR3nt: TGTGCCAGCAGCGTATATGACGGGAGGGGCACAGATACGCAGTATTTT
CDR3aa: CASSVYDGRGTDTQYF

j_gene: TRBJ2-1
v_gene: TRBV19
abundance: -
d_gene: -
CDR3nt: TGTGCCAGTAGCTACTATTCGGGCGGGAATGAGCAGTTCTTC
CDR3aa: CASSYYSGGNEQFF

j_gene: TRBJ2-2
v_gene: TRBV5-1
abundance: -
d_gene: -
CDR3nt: TGCGCCAGCAGCTTGTGGGGCCCCACCGGGGAGCTGTTTTTT
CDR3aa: CASSLWGPTGELFF

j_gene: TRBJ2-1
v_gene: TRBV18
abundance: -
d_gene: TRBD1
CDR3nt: TGTGCCAGCTCACCGGGACAGGGTTCCTACAATGAGCAGTTCTTC
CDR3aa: CASSPGQGSYNEQFF

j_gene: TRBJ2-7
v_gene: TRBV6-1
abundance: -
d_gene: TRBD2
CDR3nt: TGTGCCAGCAGAGAACTAGCGGGAGCCTTCTCCTACGAGCAGTACTTC
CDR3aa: CASRELAGAFSYEQYF

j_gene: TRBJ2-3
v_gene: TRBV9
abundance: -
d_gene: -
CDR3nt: TGTGCCAGCAGCGTAGACGTAGGCGGCACTACAGGGCCAGATACGCAGTATTTT
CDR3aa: CASSVDVGGTTGPDTQYF

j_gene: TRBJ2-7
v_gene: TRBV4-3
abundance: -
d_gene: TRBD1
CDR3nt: TGCGCCAGCAGCCACCGAGACAGGGACGAGCAGTACTTC
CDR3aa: CASSHRDRDEQYF

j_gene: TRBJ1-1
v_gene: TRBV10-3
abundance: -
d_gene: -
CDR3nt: TGTGCCATCCTACAGGGTGGGGAAGCTTTCTTT
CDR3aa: CAILQGGEAFF

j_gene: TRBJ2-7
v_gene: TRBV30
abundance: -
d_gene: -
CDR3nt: TGTGCCTGGATGGGTTCAGGGAAGGTCTACGAGCAGTACTTC
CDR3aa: CAWMGSGKVYEQYF

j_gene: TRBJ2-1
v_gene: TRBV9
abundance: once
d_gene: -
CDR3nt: TGTGCCAGCAGCGTAGTTGGACAGCCTCACTACAATGAGCAGTTCTTC
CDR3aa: CASSVVGQPHYNEQFF

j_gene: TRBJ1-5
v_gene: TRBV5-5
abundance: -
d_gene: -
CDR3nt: TGTGCCAGCAGCTTCGCAGGGGATGCCAATCAGCCCCAGCATTTT
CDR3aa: CASSFAGDANQPQHF

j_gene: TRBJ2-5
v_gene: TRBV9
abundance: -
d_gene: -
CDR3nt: TGTGCCAGCGCCGGCGGGCGGTACCAAGAGACCCAGTACTTC
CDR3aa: CASAGGRYQETQYF

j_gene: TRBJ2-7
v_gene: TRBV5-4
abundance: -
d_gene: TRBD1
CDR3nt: TGTGCCAGCAGCTTCCGGGACAGGGGGCAAGAGCAGTACTTC
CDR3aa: CASSFRDRGQEQYF

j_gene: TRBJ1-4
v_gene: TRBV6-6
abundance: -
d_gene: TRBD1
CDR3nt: TGTGCCAGCCGAACAGGGGGCGCGGCTAATGAAAAACTGTTTTTT
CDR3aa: CASRTGGAANEKLFF

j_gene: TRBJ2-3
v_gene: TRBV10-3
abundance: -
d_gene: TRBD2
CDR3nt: TGTGCCATCAGTGTAGCGGGAGGAAGCACAGATACGCAGTATTTT
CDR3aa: CAISVAGGSTDTQYF

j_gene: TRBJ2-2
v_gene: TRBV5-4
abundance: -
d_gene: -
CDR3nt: TGTGCCAGCAGTTTTGGGACTTCCCGAAGGGCCGGGGAGCTGTTTTTT
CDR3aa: CASSFGTSRRAGELFF

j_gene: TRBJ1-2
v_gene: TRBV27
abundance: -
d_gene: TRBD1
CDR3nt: TGTGCCAGCAGCCCCGGACAGGGGAGGGGCTACTATGGCTACACCTTC
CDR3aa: CASSPGQGRGYYGYTF

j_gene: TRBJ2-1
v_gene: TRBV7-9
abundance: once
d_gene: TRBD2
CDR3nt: TGTGCCAGCAGCTTAGATCTTCGGCTAGCGGACAATGAGCAGTTCTTC
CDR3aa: CASSLDLRLADNEQFF

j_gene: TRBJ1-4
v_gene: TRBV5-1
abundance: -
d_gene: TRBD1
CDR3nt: TGCGCCAGCAGCCCCGGGACAGGGACCCTTAATGAAAAACTGTTTTTT
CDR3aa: CASSPGTGTLNEKLFF

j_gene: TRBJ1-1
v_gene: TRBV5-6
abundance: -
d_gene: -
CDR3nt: TGTGCCAGCAGCTTGCCGGACAGGAACACTGAAGCTTTCTTT
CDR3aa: CASSLPDRNTEAFF

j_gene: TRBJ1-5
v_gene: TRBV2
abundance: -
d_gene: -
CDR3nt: TGTGCCACCGGTCCAGGGGATCAGCCCCAGCATTTT
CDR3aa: CATGPGDQPQHF

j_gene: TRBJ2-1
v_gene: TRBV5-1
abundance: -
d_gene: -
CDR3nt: TGCGCCAGCAGCCAACCAACTAGCCTGAATGAGCAGTTCTTC
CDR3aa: CASSQPTSLNEQFF

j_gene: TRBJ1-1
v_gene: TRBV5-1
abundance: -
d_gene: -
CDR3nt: TGCGCCAGCAGCTTGGCGCTTATTAGATCGGGAACTGAAGCTTTCTTT
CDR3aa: CASSLALIRSGTEAFF

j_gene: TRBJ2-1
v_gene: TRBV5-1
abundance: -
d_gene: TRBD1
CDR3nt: TGCGCCAGCAGGGGACAGGGAAATTACTTCGAGCAGTTCTTC
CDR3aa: CASRGQGNYFEQFF

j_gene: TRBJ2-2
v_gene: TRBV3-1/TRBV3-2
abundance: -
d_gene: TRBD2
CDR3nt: TGTGCCAGCAGCCAAGATCCGCTAGCGGGAGTTAGTACCGGGGAGCTGTTTTTT
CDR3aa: CASSQDPLAGVSTGELFF

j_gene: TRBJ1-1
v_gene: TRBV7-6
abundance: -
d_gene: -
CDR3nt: TGTGCCAGCAGCTTACAACAGTACACTGAAGCTTTCTTT
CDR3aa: CASSLQQYTEAFF

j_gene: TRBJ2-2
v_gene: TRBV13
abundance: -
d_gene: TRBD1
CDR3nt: TGTGCCAGCAGCCCCGATCAGACAGGGGTCGGGACCGGGGAGCTGTTTTTT
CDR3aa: CASSPDQTGVGTGELFF

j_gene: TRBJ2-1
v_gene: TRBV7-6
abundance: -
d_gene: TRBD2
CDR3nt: TGTGCCAGCAGCTTAGAGACTAGCGGGAGGAGTGAGCAGTTCTTC
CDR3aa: CASSLETSGRSEQFF

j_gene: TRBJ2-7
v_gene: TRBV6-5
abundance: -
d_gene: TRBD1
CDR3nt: TGTGCCAGCAGTTCCGCCGGGACAGACTCCTACGAGCAGTACTTC
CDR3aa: CASSSAGTDSYEQYF

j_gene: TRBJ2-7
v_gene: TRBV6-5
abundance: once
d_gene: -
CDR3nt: TGTGCCAGCAGCCCCCCGGCAGGGTTCGAGCAGTACTTC
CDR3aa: CASSPPAGFEQYF

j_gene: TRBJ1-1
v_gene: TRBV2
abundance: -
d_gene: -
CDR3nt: TGTGCCAGCAGTGGGTTATTGTCAGCTGAAGCTTTCTTT
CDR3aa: CASSGLLSAEAFF

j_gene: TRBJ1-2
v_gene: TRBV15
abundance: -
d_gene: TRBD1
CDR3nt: TGTGCCACCAGCAGAGAGGACGGGACAGGGGATGGCTACACCTTC
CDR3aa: CATSREDGTGDGYTF

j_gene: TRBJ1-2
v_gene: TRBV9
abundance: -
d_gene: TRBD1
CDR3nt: TGTGCCAGCAGCCCAGGGGACAGGCCTAACTATGGCTACACCTTC
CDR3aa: CASSPGDRPNYGYTF

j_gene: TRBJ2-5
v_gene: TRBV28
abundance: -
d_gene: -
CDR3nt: TGTGCCAGCATATTGGGGGGTACGGGGGAGACCCAGTACTTC
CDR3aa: CASILGGTGETQYF

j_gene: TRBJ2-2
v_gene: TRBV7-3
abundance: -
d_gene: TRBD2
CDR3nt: TGTGCCAGCAGCATCGGACTAGCGGGAGGCGTAGACGGGGAGCTGTTTTTT
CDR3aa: CASSIGLAGGVDGELFF

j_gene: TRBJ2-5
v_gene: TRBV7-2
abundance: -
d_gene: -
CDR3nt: TGTGCCAGCAGCTTAGGAGTTCAAGAGACCCAGTACTTC
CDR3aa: CASSLGVQETQYF

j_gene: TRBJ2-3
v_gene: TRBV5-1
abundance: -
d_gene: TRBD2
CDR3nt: TGCGCCAGCAGCCCTGGGGGACTAGCGTTAGTTAGCACAGATACGCAGTATTTT
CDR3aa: CASSPGGLALVSTDTQYF

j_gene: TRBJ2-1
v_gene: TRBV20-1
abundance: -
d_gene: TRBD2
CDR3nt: TGCAGTGCTAGTCCCCCTAGCGGGATCCACCGGTTCTTC
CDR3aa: CSASPPSGIHRFF

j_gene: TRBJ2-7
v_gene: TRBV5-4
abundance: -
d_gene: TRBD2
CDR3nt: TGTGCCAGCAGCGGCCCGGGACTAGAATCCGAGCAGTACTTC
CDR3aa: CASSGPGLESEQYF

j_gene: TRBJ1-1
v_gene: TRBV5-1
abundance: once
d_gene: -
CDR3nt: TGCGCCAGCAGCTTCTATTTGAACACTGAAGCTTTCTTT
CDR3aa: CASSFYLNTEAFF

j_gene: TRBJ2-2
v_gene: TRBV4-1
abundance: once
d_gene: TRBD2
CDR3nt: TGCGCCAGCAGCCACGATGGCGGGGGAATCGGGGAGCTGTTTTTT
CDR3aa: CASSHDGGGIGELFF

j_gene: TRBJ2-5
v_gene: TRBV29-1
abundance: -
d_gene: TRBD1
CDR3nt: TGCAGCGTTGTGGCAGGGGGTGAGACCCAGTACTTC
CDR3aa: CSVVAGGETQYF

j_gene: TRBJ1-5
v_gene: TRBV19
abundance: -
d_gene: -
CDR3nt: TGTGCCAGTAGTCTACAGGGAAGCAATCAGCCCCAGCATTTT
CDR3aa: CASSLQGSNQPQHF

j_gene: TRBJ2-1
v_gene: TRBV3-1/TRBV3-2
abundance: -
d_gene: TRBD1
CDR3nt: TGTGCCAGCAGCGCAAGAAAAGGGAACGACAGGGGGACCTACAATGAGCAGTTCTTC
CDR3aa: CASSARKGNDRGTYNEQFF

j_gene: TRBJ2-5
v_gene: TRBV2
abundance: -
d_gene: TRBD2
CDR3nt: TGTGCCAGCGGGCCTAGCGGGAGTGAGACCCAGTACTTC
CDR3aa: CASGPSGSETQYF

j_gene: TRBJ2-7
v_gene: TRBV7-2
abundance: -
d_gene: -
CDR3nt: TGTGCCAGCAGCTTAACCCCTCTGAGCTCCTACGAGCAGTACTTC
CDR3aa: CASSLTPLSSYEQYF

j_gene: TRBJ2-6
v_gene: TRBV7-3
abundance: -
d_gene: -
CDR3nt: TGTGCCAGCAGCTTAACGTCAGGGGCTGGGGCCAACGTCCTGACTTTC
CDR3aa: CASSLTSGAGANVLTF

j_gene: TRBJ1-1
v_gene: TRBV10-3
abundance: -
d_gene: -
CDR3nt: TGTGCCACAGGGTTGAACACTGAAGCTTTCTTT
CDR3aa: CATGLNTEAFF

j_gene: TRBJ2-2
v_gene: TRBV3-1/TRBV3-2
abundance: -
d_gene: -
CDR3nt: TGTGCCAGCAGCCAAGAGACTAAGGCCGGGGAGCTGTTTTTT
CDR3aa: CASSQETKAGELFF